A single sample is the source of the 15 T cell receptor beta chains below, sequenced in a study of control samples from healthy donors and cancer patients. Some clones are missing from TCRdb's copy, which holds only in-frame ones; the method was immunoSEQ multiplex PCR. The sample contains roughly 170,000 clones, 94% of which appear only once. The sequenced sample was blood. The receptors were sampled from a woman younger than 30 in good health.

The chain links TRBV29-1 to TRBJ1-1; 10 nucleotides align to TRBD1. The length of the CDR3 is 13 residues. Unmatched junction bases numbered 5, after V lost 6 bases and J lost 4 bases. Per the germline V gene, CDR1 is SQVTM and CDR2 is ANQGSEA. The CDR3 coding sequence is TGCAGCGTGCAGACAGGGGGCTCCACTGAAGCTTTCTTT. This codes for CSVQTGGSTEAFF.

The chain joins TRBV10-1 to TRBJ1-2; D not certain. The CDR3 covers 12 residues. Germline V lookup: CDR1 WNHNN, CDR2 SYGVQD (reference sequence). V gave up 8 bases and J gave up 8 bases, with 15 bases separating them. CDR3 residues: CASVATVGGYTF. CDR3 DNA: TGCGCCAGCGTGGCGACGGTGGGAGGCTACACCTTC.

The V call is TRBV7-2, the J call TRBJ2-3; D is perhaps TRBD1 (5 bases). The germline CDR1 and CDR2 sequences are SGHTA and FQGNSA. V was cut by 5 bases and J by 2 bases, with 23 bases left in between. The CDR3 totals 18 residues. DNA of the CDR3: TGTGCCAGCAGCCCGAATACGGGTGGGCAGGGCCTCACAGATACGCAGTATTTT. It encodes CASSPNTGGQGLTDTQYF. The full variable domain, its missing parts supplied by reference TRBV7-2 and TRBJ2-3, is GAGVSQSPSNKVTEKGKDVELRCDPISGHTALYWYRQSLGQGLEFLIYFQGNSAPDKSGLPSDRFSAERTGGSVSTLTIQRTQQEDSAVYLCASSPNTGGQGLTDTQYFGPGTRLTVL.

The chain recombines TRBV11-1 with TRBJ2-1, with D possibly being TRBD2 (5 bases). The CDR3 has 13 residues. Trimming shortened V by 2 bases and J by 8 bases, and 10 bases separated the two germline ends. The germline V gene encodes CDR1 SGHAT and CDR2 FQDESV (reference sequence). CDR3 in DNA: TGTGCCAGCAGCTTATTTTCCGGGGATGAGCAGTTCTTC. Translating it yields CASSLFSGDEQFF.

This rearrangement joins TRBV6-5 to TRBJ2-2; the D is unclear. There are 10 residues in the CDR3. Deletions cut 6 bases from V and 8 bases from J, with 4 bases between. Germline V gives CDR1 MNHEY, CDR2 SVGAGI. The CDR3, as DNA: TGTGCCAGCAGATTAGGGGAGCTGTTTTTT. It codes for CASRLGELFF.

The DNA of the CDR3 is TGTGCCAGCAGACCACTAGCGGGGGGATTCTACGAGCAGTACTTC. Its protein is CASRPLAGGFYEQYF. The chain recombines TRBV5-6 with TRBJ2-7, with 12 bases fitting TRBD2. Trimming removed 5 bases from V and 3 bases from J; junction bases left unmatched: 6. There are 15 residues in the CDR3. CDR1 SGHDT and CDR2 YYEEEE come from the germline V gene. Full variable domain (remainder filled in from reference TRBV5-6 and TRBJ2-7): DAGVTQSPTHLIKTRGQQVTLRCSPKSGHDTVSWYQQALGQGPQFIFQYYEEEERQRGNFPDRFSGHQFPNYSSELNVNALLLGDSALYLCASRPLAGGFYEQYFGPGTRLTVT.

The V call is TRBV7-9, the J call TRBJ2-6; 7 positions agree with TRBD1. V lost 4 bases to trimming and J lost 5 bases; unmatched junction nucleotides: 8. The germline gives CDR1 SEHNR, CDR2 FQNEAQ (reference sequence). CDR3 length: 16 residues. Written as DNA, the CDR3 is TGTGCCAGCAGCTCCCTAGGAAGGGGGCGGGCCAACGTCCTGACTTTC. Amino acids: CASSSLGRGRANVLTF.

The chain couples TRBV7-2 to TRBJ1-5, with 8 positions matching TRBD1. Germline CDR1 is SGHTA and CDR2 is FQGNSA. The CDR3 length is 17 residues. The V gene end was trimmed by 4 bases and the J gene end by 6 bases; junction bases not matched to a gene: 14. This CDR3 is CASSYGSTGGTGQPQHF. For the CDR3, the DNA is TGTGCCAGCAGCTACGGATCAACAGGGGGAACAGGTCAGCCCCAGCATTTT.

The V and J genes are TRBV2 and TRBJ1-1; no reliable D call. CDR1 and CDR2 (germline): SNHLY, FYNNEI. The CDR3 is 14 residues long. Trimming shortened V by 6 bases and J by 8 bases, and 19 bases separated the two germline ends. The CDR3 loop reads CASRLTRDGSEAFF. CDR3 coding DNA: TGTGCCAGCAGGTTGACGAGGGATGGTTCGGAAGCTTTCTTT. Drawing the rest from reference TRBV2 and TRBJ1-1, the complete variable domain is EPEVTQTPSHQVTQMGQEVILRCVPISNHLYFYWYRQILGQKVEFLVSFYNNEISEKSEIFDDQFSVERPDGSNFTLKIRSTKLEDSAMYFCASRLTRDGSEAFFGQGTRLTVV.

The J gene is TRBJ2-7, the V gene TRBV5-4, with D possibly being TRBD1 or TRBD2 (6 bases each). V was cut by 2 bases and J by 11 bases, with 20 bases left in between. The germline CDR1 and CDR2 sequences are SGHNT and YYREEE (reference sequence). The CDR3 loop spans 14 amino acids. CDR3 region: CASSFLGGPGGKYF. In DNA form, the CDR3 reads TGTGCCAGCAGCTTCCTTGGGGGGCCCGGGGGCAAGTACTTC.

The chain couples TRBV7-9 to TRBJ1-6; D unclear. V was shortened by 1 base and J by 9 bases, with 13 bases between the two germline ends. Germline V lookup: CDR1 SEHNR, CDR2 FQNEAQ (reference sequence). CDR3 size: 15 residues. CDR3 residues: CASSLEWEISSPLHF. The CDR3 DNA sequence: TGTGCCAGCAGCTTAGAGTGGGAAATTAGTTCACCCCTCCACTTT.

The chain carries TRBV7-9 and TRBJ1-3; TRBD1 matches at 7 bases. Germline V gene data show CDR1 as SEHNR and CDR2 as FQNEAQ (reference sequence). CDR3 length: 15 amino acids. With 1 base clipped from V and 2 bases from J, the junction kept 2 bases outside the gene matches. The CDR3, as DNA: TGTGCCAGCAGCTTAGACGGGACAGCTGGAAACACCATATATTTT. Residues: CASSLDGTAGNTIYF.

The rearrangement joins TRBV7-2 to TRBJ1-1; D possibly corresponds to TRBD1 (6 bases). This CDR3 spans 15 amino acids. V lost 2 bases, J lost 8 bases, and 18 bases lay in between. Germline V gene data show CDR1 as SGHTA and CDR2 as FQGNSA. The CDR3 region has the DNA TGTGCCAGCAGCTTAAATGGGGGGCGCGACGCCGAAGCTTTCTTT. This sequence encodes CASSLNGGRDAEAFF.

This rearrangement joins TRBV10-2 to TRBJ2-1; 13 nucleotides match TRBD2. The length of the CDR3 is 13 residues. CDR1 is WSHSY and CDR2 is SAAADI in the germline V gene. V lost 11 bases and J lost 10; bases outside the gene matches: 8. CDR3 coding DNA: TGCGCCGTAGCAGGACTAGCGGGGGAGGAGCAGTTCTTC. It yields the protein CAVAGLAGEEQFF.

This chain uses TRBV28 with TRBJ1-2; 8 bases align to TRBD1. Germline trimming cut 6 bases from V and 5 bases from J; bases unmatched to any gene: 8. The CDR3 runs to 14 residues. Germline assignment: CDR1 MDHEN and CDR2 SYDVKM. The CDR3 protein is CASRQGTGRYGYTF. In DNA form, the CDR3 reads TGTGCCAGCAGACAAGGGACAGGTCGATATGGCTACACCTTC.